This T cell receptor (beta chain) is drawn from a study of monozygotic twins with cystic fibrosis. The sample holds one count of this clone. Measured with immunoSEQ multiplex PCR; TCRdb has only the in-frame clones, and not every one. The repertoire holds around 25,000 clones, with 96% as singletons. V was clipped by 5 bases and J by 6 bases; unmatched bases: 3. This CDR3 is 13 amino acids long. Germline-derived CDR1 and CDR2 are SGHTA and FQGNSA. The sequencing sample was made of blood. This sequence joins TRBV7-2 and TRBJ2-1; 8 bases are a match to TRBD2. This clonotype was obtained from a girl under 10 years old with cystic fibrosis. The chain's CDR3 is CASSPGTSNEQFF. The CDR3 nucleotides are TGTGCCAGCAGCCCCGGGACTAGCAATGAGCAGTTCTTC.